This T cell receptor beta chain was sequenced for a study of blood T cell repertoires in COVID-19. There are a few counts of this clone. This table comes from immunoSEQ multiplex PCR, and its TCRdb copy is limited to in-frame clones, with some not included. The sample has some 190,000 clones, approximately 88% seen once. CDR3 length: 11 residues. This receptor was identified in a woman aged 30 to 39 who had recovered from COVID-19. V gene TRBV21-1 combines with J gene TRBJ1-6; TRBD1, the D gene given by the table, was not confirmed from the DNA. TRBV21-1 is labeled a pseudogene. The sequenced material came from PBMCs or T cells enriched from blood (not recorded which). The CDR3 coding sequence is TGTGCCAACACAGGGAATTCACCCCTCCACTTT. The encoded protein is CANTGNSPLHF.